This section outlines one T cell receptor beta chain sequence together with its context. Method: immunoSEQ multiplex PCR; TCRdb's copy keeps in-frame clones and lacks some. The sample includes 100,000 to 150,000 clones, more than 70% of them seen just once. These data come from a study of T cell responses to AZD1222 COVID-19 vaccine. This sequence was found in an adult in good health. This specimen was peripheral blood, taken on day 0 of AZD1222 vaccination.

CDR3 sequence reads: CASSFGTGVYEQYF. The CDR3 DNA reads TGTGCCAGTAGTTTCGGGACAGGGGTATACGAGCAGTACTTC. This chain uses TRBV19 with TRBJ2-7, with 10 bases fitting TRBD1. This CDR3 spans 14 amino acids. Germline CDR1 reads LNHDA; CDR2 reads SQIVND (reference sequence). V lost 5 bases, J lost 4 bases, and 5 bases stayed unmatched.